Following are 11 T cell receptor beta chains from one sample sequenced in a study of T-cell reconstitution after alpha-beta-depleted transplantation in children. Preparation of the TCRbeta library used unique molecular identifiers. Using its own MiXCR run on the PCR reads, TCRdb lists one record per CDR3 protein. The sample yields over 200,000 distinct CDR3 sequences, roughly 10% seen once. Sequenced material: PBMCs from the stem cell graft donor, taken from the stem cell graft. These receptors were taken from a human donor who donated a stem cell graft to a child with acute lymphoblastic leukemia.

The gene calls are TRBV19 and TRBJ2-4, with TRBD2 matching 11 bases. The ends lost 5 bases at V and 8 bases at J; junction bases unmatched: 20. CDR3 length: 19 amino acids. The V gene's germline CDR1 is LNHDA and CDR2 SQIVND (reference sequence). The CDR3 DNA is TGTGCCAGTAGTCCCTACCAGACGGGACTAGCGGCGCCACGAGACATTCAGTACTTC. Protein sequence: CASSPYQTGLAAPRDIQYF.

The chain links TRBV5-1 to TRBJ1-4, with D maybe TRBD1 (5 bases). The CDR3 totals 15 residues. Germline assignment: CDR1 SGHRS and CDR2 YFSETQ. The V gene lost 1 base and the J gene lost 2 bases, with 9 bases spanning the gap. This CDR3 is CASSLQGATNEKLFF. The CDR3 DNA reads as TGCGCCAGCAGCTTGCAGGGTGCCACTAATGAAAAACTGTTTTTT.

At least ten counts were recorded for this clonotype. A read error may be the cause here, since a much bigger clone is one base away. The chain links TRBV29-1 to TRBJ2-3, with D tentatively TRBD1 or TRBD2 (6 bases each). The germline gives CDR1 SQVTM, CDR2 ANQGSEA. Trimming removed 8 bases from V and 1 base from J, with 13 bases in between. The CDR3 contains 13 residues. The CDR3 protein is CSPLRGGTDTQYF. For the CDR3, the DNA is TGCAGCCCCCTAAGGGGGGGCACAGATACGCAGTATTTT.

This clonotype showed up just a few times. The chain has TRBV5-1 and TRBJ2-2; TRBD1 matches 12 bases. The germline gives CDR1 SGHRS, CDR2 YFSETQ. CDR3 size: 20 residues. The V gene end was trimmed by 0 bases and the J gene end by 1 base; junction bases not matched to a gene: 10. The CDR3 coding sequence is TGCGCCAGCAGCTTGGAGGGTCCGGGACAGGGGGCCCGGAACACCGGGGAGCTGTTTTTT. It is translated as CASSLEGPGQGARNTGELFF.

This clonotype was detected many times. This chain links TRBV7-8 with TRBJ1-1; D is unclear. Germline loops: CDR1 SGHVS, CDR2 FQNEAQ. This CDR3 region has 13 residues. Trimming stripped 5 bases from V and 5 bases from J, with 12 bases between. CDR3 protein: CASSPPLGTEAFF. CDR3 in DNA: TGTGCCAGCAGCCCACCGCTGGGGACTGAAGCTTTCTTT.

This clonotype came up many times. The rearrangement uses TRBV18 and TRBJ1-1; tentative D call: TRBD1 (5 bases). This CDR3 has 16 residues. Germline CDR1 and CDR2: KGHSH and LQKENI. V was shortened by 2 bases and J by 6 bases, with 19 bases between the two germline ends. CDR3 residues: CASSPGPRLEGAEAFF. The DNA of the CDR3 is TGTGCCAGCTCACCAGGGCCAAGGCTTGAAGGGGCTGAAGCTTTCTTT. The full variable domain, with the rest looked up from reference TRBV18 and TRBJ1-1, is NAGVMQNPRHLVRRRGQEARLRCSPMKGHSHVYWYRQLPEEGLKFMVYLQKENIIDESGMPKERFSAEFPKEGPSILRIQQVVRGDSAAYFCASSPGPRLEGAEAFFGQGTRLTVV.

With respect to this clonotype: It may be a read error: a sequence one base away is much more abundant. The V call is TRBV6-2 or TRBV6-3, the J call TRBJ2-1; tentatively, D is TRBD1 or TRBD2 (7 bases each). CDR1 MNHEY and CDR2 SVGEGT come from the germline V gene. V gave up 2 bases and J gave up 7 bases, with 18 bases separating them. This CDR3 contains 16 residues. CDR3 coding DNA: TGTGCCAGCAGTTACCAACTAGCGAGGGGGCCGAATGAGCAGTTCTTC. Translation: CASSYQLARGPNEQFF.

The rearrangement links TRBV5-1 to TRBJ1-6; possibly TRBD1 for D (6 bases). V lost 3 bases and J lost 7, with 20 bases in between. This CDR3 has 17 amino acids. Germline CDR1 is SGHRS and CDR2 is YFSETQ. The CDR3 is CASSSGGAGAANSPLHF. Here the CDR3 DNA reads TGCGCCAGCAGCTCAGGAGGGGCAGGGGCTGCGAATTCACCCCTCCACTTT.

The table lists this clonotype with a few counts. The CDR3 spells CASSSSGPGTDTQYF. CDR3 nucleotides: TGTGCCAGCAGTTCCTCGGGCCCTGGAACAGATACGCAGTATTTT. The chain carries TRBV6-5 and TRBJ2-3; D remains ambiguous. CDR1 is MNHEY and CDR2 is SVGAGI in the germline V gene. Trimming pared 4 bases from V and 3 bases from J, leaving 14 bases between. The CDR3 contains 15 residues.

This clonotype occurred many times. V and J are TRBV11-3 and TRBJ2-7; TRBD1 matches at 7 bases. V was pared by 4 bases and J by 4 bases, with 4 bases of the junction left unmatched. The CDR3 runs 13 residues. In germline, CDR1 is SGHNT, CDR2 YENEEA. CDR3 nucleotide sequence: TGTGCCAGCAGCTCCAGGGACAGTTACGAGCAGTACTTC. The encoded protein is CASSSRDSYEQYF.

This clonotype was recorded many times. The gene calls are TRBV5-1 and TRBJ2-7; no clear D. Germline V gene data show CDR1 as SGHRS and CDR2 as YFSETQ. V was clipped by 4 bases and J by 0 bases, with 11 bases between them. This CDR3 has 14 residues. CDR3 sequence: CASSPDPSSYEQYF. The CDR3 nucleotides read TGCGCCAGCAGCCCGGATCCATCCTCCTACGAGCAGTACTTC. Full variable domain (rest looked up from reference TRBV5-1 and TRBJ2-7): KAGVTQTPRYLIKTRGQQVTLSCSPISGHRSVSWYQQTPGQGLQFLFEYFSETQRNKGNFPGRFSGRQFSNSRSEMNVSTLELGDSALYLCASSPDPSSYEQYFGPGTRLTVT.